This section outlines one TCR beta chain sequence together with its context. Documented treatment: preoperative locoregional IRX-2 cytokine immunotherapy. The data stem from a study of preoperative IRX-2 immunotherapy in early breast cancer. TCRdb's copy holds only in-frame clones and misses some; the assay was immunoSEQ multiplex PCR. This table has around 35,000 clones, roughly 96% appearing once. The clonotype originates from a human donor with breast cancer. This sample was obtained from a patient treated with IRX-2 immunotherapy.

The CDR3 DNA reads TGTGCCAGCACCGGGACGCCGAACACTGAAGCTTTCTTT. Its translation: CASTGTPNTEAFF. The rearrangement links TRBV6-5 to TRBJ1-1; weak D call: TRBD1 (5 bases). The CDR3 covers 13 residues. Germline V gives CDR1 MNHEY, CDR2 SVGAGI. The ends were cut back, 7 bases at V and 1 base at J, with 10 bases in the middle.